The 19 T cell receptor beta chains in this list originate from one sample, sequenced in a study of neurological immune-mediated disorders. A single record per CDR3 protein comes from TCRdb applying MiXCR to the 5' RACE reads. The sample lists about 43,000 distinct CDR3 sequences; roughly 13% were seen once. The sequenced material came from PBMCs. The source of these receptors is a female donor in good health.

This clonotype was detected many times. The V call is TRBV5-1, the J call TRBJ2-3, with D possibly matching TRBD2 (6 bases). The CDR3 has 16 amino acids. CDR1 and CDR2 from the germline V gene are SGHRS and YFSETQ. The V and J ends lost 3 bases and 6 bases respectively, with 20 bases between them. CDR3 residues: CASSWPGLPGNDTQYF. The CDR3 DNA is TGCGCCAGCAGCTGGCCGGGACTCCCGGGGAACGATACGCAGTATTTT.

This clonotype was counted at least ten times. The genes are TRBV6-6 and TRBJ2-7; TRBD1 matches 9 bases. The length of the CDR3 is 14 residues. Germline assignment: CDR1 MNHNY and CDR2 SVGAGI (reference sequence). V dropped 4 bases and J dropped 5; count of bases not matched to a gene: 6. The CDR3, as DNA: TGTGCCAGCAGTTTCGGACAGGGGAACCACGAGCAGTACTTC. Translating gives CASSFGQGNHEQYF.

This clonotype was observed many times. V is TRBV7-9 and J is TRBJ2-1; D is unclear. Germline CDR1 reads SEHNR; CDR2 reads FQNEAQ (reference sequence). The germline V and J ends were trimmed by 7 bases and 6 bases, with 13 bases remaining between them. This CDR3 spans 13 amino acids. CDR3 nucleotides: TGTGCCAGCATCACTGTATTGGGCAATGAGCAGTTCTTC. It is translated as CASITVLGNEQFF.

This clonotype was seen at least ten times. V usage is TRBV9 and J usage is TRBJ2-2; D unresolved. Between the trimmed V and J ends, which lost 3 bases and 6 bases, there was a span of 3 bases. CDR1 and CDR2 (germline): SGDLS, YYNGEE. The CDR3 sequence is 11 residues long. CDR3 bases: TGTGCCAGCAGCGGTCCCGGGGAGCTGTTTTTT. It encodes CASSGPGELFF.

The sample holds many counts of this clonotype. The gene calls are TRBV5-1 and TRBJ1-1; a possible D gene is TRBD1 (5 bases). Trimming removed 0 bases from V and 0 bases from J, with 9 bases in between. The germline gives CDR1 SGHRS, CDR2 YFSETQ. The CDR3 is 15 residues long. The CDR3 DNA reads TGCGCCAGCAGCTTGGTCCCAGGGATGAACACTGAAGCTTTCTTT. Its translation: CASSLVPGMNTEAFF. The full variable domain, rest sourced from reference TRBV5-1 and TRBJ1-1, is KAGVTQTPRYLIKTRGQQVTLSCSPISGHRSVSWYQQTPGQGLQFLFEYFSETQRNKGNFPGRFSGRQFSNSRSEMNVSTLELGDSALYLCASSLVPGMNTEAFFGQGTRLTVV.

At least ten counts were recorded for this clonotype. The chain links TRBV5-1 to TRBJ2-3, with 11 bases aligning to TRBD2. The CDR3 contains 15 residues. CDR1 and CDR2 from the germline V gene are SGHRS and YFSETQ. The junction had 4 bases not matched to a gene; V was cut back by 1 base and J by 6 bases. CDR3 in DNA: TGCGCCAGCAGCTTGCAACTAGCGGGAGTGGATACGCAGTATTTT. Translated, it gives CASSLQLAGVDTQYF.

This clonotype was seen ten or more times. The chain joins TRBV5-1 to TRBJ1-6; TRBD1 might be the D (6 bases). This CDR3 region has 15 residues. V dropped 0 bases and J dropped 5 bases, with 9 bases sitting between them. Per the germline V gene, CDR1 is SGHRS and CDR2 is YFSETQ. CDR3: CASSLERQDNSPLHF. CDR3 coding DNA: TGCGCCAGCAGCTTGGAAAGACAGGATAATTCACCCCTCCACTTT.

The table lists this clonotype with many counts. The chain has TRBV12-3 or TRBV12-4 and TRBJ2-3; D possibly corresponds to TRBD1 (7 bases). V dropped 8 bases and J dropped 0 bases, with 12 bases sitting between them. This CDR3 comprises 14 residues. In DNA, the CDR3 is TGTGCCAGCCGCGGGACAGCTAGCACAGATACGCAGTATTTT. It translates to CASRGTASTDTQYF.

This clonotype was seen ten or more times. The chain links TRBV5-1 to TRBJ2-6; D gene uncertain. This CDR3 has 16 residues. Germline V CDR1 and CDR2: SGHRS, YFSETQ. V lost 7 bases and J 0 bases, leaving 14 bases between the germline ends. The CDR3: CASDFGMTSGANVLTF. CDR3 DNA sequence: TGCGCCAGCGACTTTGGCATGACCTCTGGGGCCAACGTCCTGACTTTC. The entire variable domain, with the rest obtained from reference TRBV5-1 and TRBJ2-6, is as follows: KAGVTQTPRYLIKTRGQQVTLSCSPISGHRSVSWYQQTPGQGLQFLFEYFSETQRNKGNFPGRFSGRQFSNSRSEMNVSTLELGDSALYLCASDFGMTSGANVLTFGAGSRLTVL.

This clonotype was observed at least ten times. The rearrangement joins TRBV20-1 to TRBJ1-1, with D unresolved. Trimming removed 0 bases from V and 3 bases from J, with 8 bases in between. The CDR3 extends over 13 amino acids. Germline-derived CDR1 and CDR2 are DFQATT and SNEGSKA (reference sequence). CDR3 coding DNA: TGCAGTGCTAGAGAGCCCCGGGACACTGAAGCTTTCTTT. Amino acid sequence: CSAREPRDTEAFF.

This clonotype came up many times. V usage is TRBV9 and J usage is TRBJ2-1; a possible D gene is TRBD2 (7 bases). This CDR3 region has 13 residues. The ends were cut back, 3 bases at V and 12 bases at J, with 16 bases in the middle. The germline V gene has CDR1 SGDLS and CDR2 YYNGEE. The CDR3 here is CASSGGGLLGQFF. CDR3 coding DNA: TGTGCCAGCAGCGGGGGGGGCCTGCTAGGGCAGTTCTTC.

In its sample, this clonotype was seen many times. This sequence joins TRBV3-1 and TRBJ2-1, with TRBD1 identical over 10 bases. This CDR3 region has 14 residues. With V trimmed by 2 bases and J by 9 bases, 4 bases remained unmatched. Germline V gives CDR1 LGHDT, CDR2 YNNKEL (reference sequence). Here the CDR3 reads CASSQTGTGVEQFF. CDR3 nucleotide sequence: TGTGCCAGCAGCCAAACCGGGACAGGGGTTGAGCAGTTCTTC.

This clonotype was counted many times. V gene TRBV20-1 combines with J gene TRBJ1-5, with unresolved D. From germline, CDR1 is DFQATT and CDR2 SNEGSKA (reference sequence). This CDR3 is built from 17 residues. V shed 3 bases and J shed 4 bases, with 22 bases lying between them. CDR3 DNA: TGCAGTGCTAGTGGACCAAACAAGGGAGCACAGAATCAGCCCCAGCATTTT. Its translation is CSASGPNKGAQNQPQHF.

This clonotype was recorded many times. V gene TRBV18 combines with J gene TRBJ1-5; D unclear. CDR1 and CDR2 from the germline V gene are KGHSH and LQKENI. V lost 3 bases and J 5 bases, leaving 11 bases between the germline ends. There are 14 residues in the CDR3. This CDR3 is CASSPLGQDQPQHF. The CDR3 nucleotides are TGTGCCAGCTCACCTCTGGGTCAGGATCAGCCCCAGCATTTT.

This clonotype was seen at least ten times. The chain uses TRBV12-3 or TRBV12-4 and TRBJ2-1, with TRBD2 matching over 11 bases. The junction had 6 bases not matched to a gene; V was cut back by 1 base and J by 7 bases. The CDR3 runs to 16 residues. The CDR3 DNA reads TGTGCCAGCAGTTTAGTACTAGCGGGAGTTCATAATGAGCAGTTCTTC. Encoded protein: CASSLVLAGVHNEQFF.

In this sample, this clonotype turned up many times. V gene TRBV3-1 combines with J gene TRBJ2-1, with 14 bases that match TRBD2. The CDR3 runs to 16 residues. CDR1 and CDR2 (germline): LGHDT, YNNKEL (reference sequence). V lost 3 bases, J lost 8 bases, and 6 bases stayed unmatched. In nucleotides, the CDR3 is TGTGCCAGCAGCCAGAGACTAGCGGGGGGGGTCCATGAGCAGTTCTTC. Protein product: CASSQRLAGGVHEQFF.

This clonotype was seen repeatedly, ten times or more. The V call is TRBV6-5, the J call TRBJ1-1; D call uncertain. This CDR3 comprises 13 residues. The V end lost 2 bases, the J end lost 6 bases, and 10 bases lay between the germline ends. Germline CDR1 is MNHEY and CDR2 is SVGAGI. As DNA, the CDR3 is TGTGCCAGCAGTTACCCGGCAGCGGCTGAAGCTTTCTTT. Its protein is CASSYPAAAEAFF.

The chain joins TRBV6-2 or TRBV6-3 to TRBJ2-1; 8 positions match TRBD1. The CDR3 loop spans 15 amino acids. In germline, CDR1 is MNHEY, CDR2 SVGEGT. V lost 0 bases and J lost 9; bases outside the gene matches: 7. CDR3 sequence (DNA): TGTGCCAGCAGTTACTCAGGACAGGGACTCAGTGAGCAGTTCTTC. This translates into CASSYSGQGLSEQFF.

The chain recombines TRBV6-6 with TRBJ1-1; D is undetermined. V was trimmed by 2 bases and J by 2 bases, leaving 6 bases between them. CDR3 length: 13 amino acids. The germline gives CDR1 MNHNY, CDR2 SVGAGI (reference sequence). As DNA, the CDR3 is TGTGCCAGCAGTTACCTCCCTAACACTGAAGCTTTCTTT. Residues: CASSYLPNTEAFF.